A single T cell receptor beta chain is shown here with its context. What it recognizes is unknown. This sample is part of a study of post-analysis software for immune sequencing data. Looking at the study overall: Patients with relapsing-remitting, secondary progressive and progressive-relapsing multiple sclerosis courses were all represented. Findings and limits, study-wide: Controls had significantly higher normalized Chao1 diversity than multiple sclerosis patients. Strong co-clustering by F measure was seen for same-batch samples.

Sequencing libraries made from TCR beta cDNA carried unique molecular identifiers. The authors obtained approximately 460,000 cDNA molecules from approximately 1 to 10 million T cells. TCRdb recomputed calls from the PCR reads with MiXCR, one row per CDR3 protein. This sample yields 350,000 to 500,000 distinct CDR3 sequences, of which approximately 39% are seen a single time; about 8% belongs to the top ten. The sample consisted of blood. This TCR came from a girl aged 2-10 years with multiple sclerosis.

The CDR3 sequence is CAIKLDRNYGYTF. CDR3 coding DNA: TGTGCCATCAAATTGGACAGGAACTATGGCTACACCTTC. V usage is TRBV10-3 and J usage is TRBJ1-2, with 7 bases aligning to TRBD1. The CDR3 totals 13 residues. J gave up 2 bases and V 7 bases, and 4 bases lay outside the gene matches. CDR1 ENHRY and CDR2 SYGVKD come from the germline V gene.